This T cell receptor (beta chain) was observed in a study of shared clonotypes between healthy human individuals. Generated by immunoSEQ multiplex PCR, the TCRdb table keeps only in-frame clones and is missing some. The table includes 2 million to 2.5 million clones, roughly 95% detected once. The count of this clone is one. Its antigen is still unknown. Study-level findings and limits: There were few donors, and this limited the genetic and exposure-history diversity represented.

This CDR3 comprises 13 residues. The V segment lost 8 bases and the J segment 6 bases; nucleotides outside the gene matches: 8. Looked up from germline, CDR1 is MNHEY and CDR2 is SVGAGI. Sequencing was carried out using naive CD4+ T cells sorted from blood. Subset defined: CD45RA+ positively selected. The chain joins TRBV6-5 to TRBJ2-7; 9 bases agree with TRBD1. The clonotype comes from a man aged 18-30 years in good health. DNA for the CDR3: TGTGCCAGCTACCTAGGACAGGGGAGCGAGCAGTACTTC. Protein sequence: CASYLGQGSEQYF.